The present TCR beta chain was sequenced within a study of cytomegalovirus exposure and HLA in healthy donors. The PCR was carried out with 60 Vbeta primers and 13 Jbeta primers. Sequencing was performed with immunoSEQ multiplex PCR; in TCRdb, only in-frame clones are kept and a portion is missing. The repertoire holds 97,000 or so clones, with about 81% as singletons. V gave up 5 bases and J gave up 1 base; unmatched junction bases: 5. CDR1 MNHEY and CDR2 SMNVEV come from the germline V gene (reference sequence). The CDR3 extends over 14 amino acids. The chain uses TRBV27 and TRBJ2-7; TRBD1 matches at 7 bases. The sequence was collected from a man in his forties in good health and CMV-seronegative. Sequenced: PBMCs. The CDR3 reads CASSTWDSSYEQYF. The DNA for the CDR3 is TGTGCCAGCAGTACCTGGGACAGTTCCTACGAGCAGTACTTC.